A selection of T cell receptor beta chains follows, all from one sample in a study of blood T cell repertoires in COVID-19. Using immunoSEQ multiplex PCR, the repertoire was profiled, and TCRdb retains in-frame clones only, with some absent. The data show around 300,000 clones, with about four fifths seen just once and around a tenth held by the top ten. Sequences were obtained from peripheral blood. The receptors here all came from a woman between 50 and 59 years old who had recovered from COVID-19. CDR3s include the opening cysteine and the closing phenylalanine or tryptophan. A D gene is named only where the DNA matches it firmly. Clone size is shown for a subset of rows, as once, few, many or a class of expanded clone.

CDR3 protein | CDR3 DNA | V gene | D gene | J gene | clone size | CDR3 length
CASSLAGVGETQYF | TGCGCCAGCAGCTTAGCGGGGGTGGGAGAGACCCAGTACTTC | TRBV4-1 | TRBD2 | TRBJ2-5 | few | 14
CATNRGAGSTDTQYF | TGTGCCACGAACCGGGGAGCGGGAAGCACAGATACGCAGTATTTT | TRBV3-1/TRBV3-2 | TRBD2 | TRBJ2-3 | . | 15
CASSIAGPPYEQYF | TGTGCCAGTAGTATCGCGGGACCACCCTACGAGCAGTACTTC | TRBV19 | . | TRBJ2-7 | . | 14
CASSLGLAENTGELFF | TGTGCCAGCAGCTTGGGACTAGCGGAGAACACCGGGGAGCTGTTTTTT | TRBV5-4 | TRBD2 | TRBJ2-2 | few | 16
CASRDTGRETQYF | TGTGCCAGCAGGGACACAGGGAGAGAGACCCAGTACTTC | TRBV28 | . | TRBJ2-5 | . | 13
CASSQPGYGYTF | TGTGCCAGCAGTCAGCCAGGGTATGGCTACACCTTC | TRBV28 | . | TRBJ1-2 | . | 12
CASSDTQGNNIQYF | TGCGCCAGCAGCGACACCCAGGGTAACAACATTCAGTACTTC | TRBV5-1 | . | TRBJ2-4 | . | 14
CASGAAGVGNQPQHF | TGTGCCAGCGGGGCGGCTGGGGTTGGCAATCAGCCCCAGCATTTT | TRBV6-5 | . | TRBJ1-5 | . | 15
CASHLSEGLQPQHF | TGTGCCAGCCACCTTTCGGAGGGGCTTCAGCCCCAGCATTTT | TRBV28 | . | TRBJ1-5 | few | 14
CASSRSPTSGAVNIQYF | TGTGCCAGCAGCCGCAGCCCCACTAGCGGAGCTGTTAACATTCAGTACTTC | TRBV7-2 | TRBD2 | TRBJ2-4 | . | 17
CAIRPFSDRLSGANVLTF | TGTGCCATCCGCCCCTTTTCAGACAGACTCTCTGGGGCCAACGTCCTGACTTTC | TRBV10-3 | . | TRBJ2-6 | . | 18
CASSLQGGSYNEQFF | TGTGCCAGCAGTTTACAGGGGGGCTCCTACAATGAGCAGTTCTTC | TRBV7-2 | TRBD1 | TRBJ2-1 | . | 15
CASSQPAGVSSQPQHF | TGTGCCAGCAGCCAACCAGCCGGGGTTTCAAGTCAGCCCCAGCATTTT | TRBV4-2 | . | TRBJ1-5 | . | 16
CASSTYGSYEQYF | TGTGCCAGCAGTACCTACGGCTCCTACGAGCAGTACTTC | TRBV27 | . | TRBJ2-7 | . | 13
CASSQVGLAASYEQYF | TGTGCCAGCAGCCAAGTCGGACTAGCGGCGTCCTACGAGCAGTACTTC | TRBV4-2 | TRBD2 | TRBJ2-7 | . | 16
CASSQRGAGTDTQYF | TGTGCCAGCAGCCAGCGGGGGGCCGGCACAGATACGCAGTATTTT | TRBV14 | TRBD2 | TRBJ2-3 | few | 15